These 11 T cell receptor beta chains originate from one sample sequenced in a study of Ad26.COV2.S vaccination and SARS-CoV-2 variants. As to treatment: 15 to 20 received Ad26.COV2.S at low or high dose, single or two shots; a few received placebo; per-sample allocation not given. Sampling occurred on day 63 after the first vaccine or placebo injection. Sequenced by immunoSEQ multiplex PCR; TCRdb stores in-frame clones only, minus some. The sample yields roughly 460,000 clones, 89% seen once. Source: peripheral blood, taken in a trial of Ad26.COV2.S vaccine versus placebo. Every receptor here comes from a person between 18 and 59 years old who received the Ad26.COV2.S COVID-19 vaccine or a placebo.

This chain links TRBV28 with TRBJ2-7, with a possible D match to TRBD1 (6 bases). CDR3 size: 11 residues. Germline assignment: CDR1 MDHEN and CDR2 SYDVKM. V was cut by 10 bases and J by 3 bases, with 10 bases left in between. The CDR3 reads CATGTLYEQYF. The DNA for the CDR3 is TGTGCCACCGGGACACTCTACGAGCAGTACTTC. Drawing the rest from reference TRBV28 and TRBJ2-7, the complete variable domain is DVKVTQSSRYLVKRTGEKVFLECVQDMDHENMFWYRQDPGLGLRLIYFSYDVKMKEKGDIPEGYSVSREKKERFSLILESASTNQTSMYLCATGTLYEQYFGPGTRLTVT.

This chain connects TRBV7-9 to TRBJ1-1; D uncertain. CDR3 length: 15 residues. Germline assignment: CDR1 SEHNR and CDR2 FQNEAQ (reference sequence). V was shortened by 5 bases and J by 1 base, with 14 bases between the two germline ends. Written as DNA, the CDR3 is TGTGCCAGCAGCCCCTATATAGGGAGGAACACTGAAGCTTTCTTT. The encoded protein is CASSPYIGRNTEAFF.

V and J are TRBV10-2 and TRBJ2-3, with TRBD1 as a possible D gene (5 bases). With 10 bases removed from V and 4 bases from J, the gap between germline ends came to 12 bases. This CDR3 spans 12 amino acids. The germline CDR1 and CDR2 sequences are WSHSY and SAAADI. The CDR3 nucleotides are TGCGCCACCGGACAAAACTCAGATACGCAGTATTTT. As protein: CATGQNSDTQYF.

V usage is TRBV28 and J usage is TRBJ1-5; D gene ambiguous. The CDR3 is 14 residues long. V was pared by 8 bases and J by 2 bases, with 13 bases between. The germline V gene has CDR1 MDHEN and CDR2 SYDVKM. The CDR3 region is CASAREVGNQPQHF. CDR3 DNA sequence: TGTGCCAGCGCCCGGGAGGTAGGCAATCAGCCCCAGCATTTT. The full variable domain, with the rest looked up from reference TRBV28 and TRBJ1-5, is DVKVTQSSRYLVKRTGEKVFLECVQDMDHENMFWYRQDPGLGLRLIYFSYDVKMKEKGDIPEGYSVSREKKERFSLILESASTNQTSMYLCASAREVGNQPQHFGDGTRLSIL.

The V call is TRBV11-2, the J call TRBJ2-1; 7 bases align to TRBD1. Germline V CDR1 and CDR2: SGHAT, FQNNGV. CDR3 length: 13 amino acids. After removal of 5 bases from V and 7 bases from J, the junction contained 5 bases not matched to a gene. CDR3 in amino acids: CASSRDSLNEQFF. CDR3 nucleotides: TGTGCCAGCAGCAGGGACAGCCTTAATGAGCAGTTCTTC.

V usage is TRBV4-1 and J usage is TRBJ2-1, with 8 bases identical to TRBD2. CDR1 MGHRA and CDR2 YSYEKL come from the germline V gene. V shed 4 bases and J 0 bases; nucleotides not matched to a gene: 8. The CDR3 sequence is 17 residues long. The CDR3 DNA reads as TGCGCCAGCAGCCGTGCGGGGGGCGGGAGCTCCTACAATGAGCAGTTCTTC. Amino acid sequence: CASSRAGGGSSYNEQFF.

This clone was found many times. The chain recombines TRBV18 with TRBJ1-5; the match to TRBD1 covers 8 bases. Germline CDR1 KGHSH, CDR2 LQKENI. Trimming removed 4 bases from V and 10 bases from J; junction bases left unmatched: 9. The CDR3 loop spans 14 amino acids. The DNA of the CDR3 is TGTGCCAGCTCACTTCAGGGGGCGGTGGCACCCCAGCATTTT. Translating it yields CASSLQGAVAPQHF.

The J gene is TRBJ1-5, the V gene TRBV27; 7 nucleotides match TRBD1. Trimming removed 4 bases from V and 7 bases from J; junction bases left unmatched: 4. The CDR3 covers 13 residues. Looked up from germline, CDR1 is MNHEY and CDR2 is SMNVEV (reference sequence). CDR3 protein: CASSSQQGQPQHF. The CDR3 nucleotides read TGTGCCAGCAGTTCACAACAGGGGCAGCCCCAGCATTTT.

The DNA of the CDR3 is TGTGCCAGCAGCTTGCCCAGCACTGAAGCTTTCTTT. It is translated as CASSLPSTEAFF. The chain recombines TRBV28 with TRBJ1-1; D gene unclear. The CDR3 consists of 12 residues. The V gene lost 6 bases and the J gene lost 4 bases, with 9 bases spanning the gap. Germline lookup yields CDR1 MDHEN and CDR2 SYDVKM.

The DNA for the CDR3 is TGCGCCAGCAGTGAGGACAGTGAAACTTCCACAGATACGCAGTATTTT. Translated: CASSEDSETSTDTQYF. J is TRBJ2-3 and V is TRBV10-1; TRBD1 is a possible D gene (5 bases). This CDR3 region has 16 residues. The ends were cut back, 2 bases at V and 2 bases at J, with 14 bases in the middle. CDR1 and CDR2 (germline): WNHNN, SYGVQD (reference sequence).

The CDR3 spells CASSVDQGSYNEQFF. The CDR3 nucleotides read TGTGCCAGCAGCGTAGACCAGGGCTCCTACAATGAGCAGTTCTTC. This chain connects TRBV9 to TRBJ2-1; D perhaps matches TRBD1 (5 bases). The germline V gene encodes CDR1 SGDLS and CDR2 YYNGEE. The V end was cut by 0 bases, the J end by 0 bases, with 7 bases between. CDR3 length: 15 residues.